This TCR beta chain was observed in a study of T cell responses to AZD1222 COVID-19 vaccine. As regards this clone: Its target is not known.

Assay: immunoSEQ multiplex PCR; the TCRdb copy retains only in-frame clones and omits some. This table holds 140,000 to 150,000 clones, about 93% found once. The germline gives CDR1 SEHNR, CDR2 FQNEAQ (reference sequence). This CDR3 is 13 amino acids long. V lost 4 bases to trimming and J lost 6 bases, with 13 bases between them. General study findings and limits: The number of AZD1222 recipients seropositive at baseline was only six. Dominant CD4 TCR responses targeted spike regions 160-218 and 743-854. A rise in Spike-specific TCR breadth and depth followed two AZD1222 doses. Sampling that yielded the repertoires occurred only after the peak T cell response.

This TCR was sampled from an adult in good health. The material was peripheral blood, obtained on day 0 of AZD1222 vaccination. The chain uses TRBV7-9 and TRBJ2-7; TRBD1 is a possible D gene (5 bases). The CDR3 here is CASSSVGRAEQYF. CDR3 bases: TGTGCCAGCAGCTCGGTCGGCAGGGCCGAGCAGTACTTC.